This T cell receptor beta chain is from a study of blood T cell repertoires in COVID-19. Study at large: Nucleic acid was either cDNA or gDNA, and it came from T cells, B-cell-depleted T cells, or PBMCs.

The cohort comprised adults aged 18 to 89 years residing in about two dozen US areas. CDR1 is SGHNT, CDR2 YYREEE, per germline (reference sequence). Between the trimmed V and J ends, which lost 0 bases and 1 base, there was a span of 10 bases. This CDR3 has 15 residues. Profiling relied on immunoSEQ multiplex PCR, and the TCRdb table lists in-frame clones only, not all of them. Of approximately 290,000 clones listed, around 90% are singletons. The sequence derives from a woman aged 18-30 years with acute COVID-19. Sequencing was carried out using PBMCs or T cells enriched from blood (not recorded which). This chain links TRBV5-4 with TRBJ2-5; D perhaps matches TRBD2 (6 bases). CDR3 nucleotides: TGTGCCAGCAGCTTGGGCGGGATCCTCCAAGAGACCCAGTACTTC. Translation: CASSLGGILQETQYF.